The rows below give T cell receptor beta chains drawn from one sample of a study of cytomegalovirus exposure and HLA in healthy donors. Generated by immunoSEQ multiplex PCR, the TCRdb table keeps only in-frame clones and is missing some. The data show about 98,000 clones, roughly 76% seen once. Source material: PBMCs. The receptors come from a human donor in good health. CDR3s include the opening cysteine and the closing phenylalanine or tryptophan. Not all rows give a size; the values are once, few, many and, for expanded clones, a class.

j_call: TRBJ1-2; clone_size: -; v_call: TRBV19; cdr3_aa: CASTLRRGEGYTF
j_call: TRBJ1-1; clone_size: many; v_call: TRBV5-1; cdr3_aa: CASSLAGGDTEAFF
j_call: TRBJ1-2; clone_size: -; v_call: TRBV2; cdr3_aa: CASSPIRTGLNYGYTF
j_call: TRBJ1-4; clone_size: -; v_call: TRBV15; cdr3_aa: CATSRGGTTNEKLFF
j_call: TRBJ2-1; clone_size: once; v_call: TRBV5-4; cdr3_aa: CASRGSLAGAGNEQFF
j_call: TRBJ1-1; clone_size: -; v_call: TRBV30; cdr3_aa: CAWVRLLSNLNTEAFF
j_call: TRBJ2-3; clone_size: -; v_call: TRBV6-5; cdr3_aa: CASQRGGTGPDTQYF
j_call: TRBJ1-6; clone_size: -; v_call: TRBV13; cdr3_aa: CASSLQGGNSPLHF
j_call: TRBJ1-1; clone_size: -; v_call: TRBV6-5; cdr3_aa: CASSSGQGAGTEAFF
j_call: TRBJ2-7; clone_size: -; v_call: TRBV27; cdr3_aa: CASSLTRSLHEQYF
j_call: TRBJ1-2; clone_size: -; v_call: TRBV5-6; cdr3_aa: CASSPGRDNNYGYTF
j_call: TRBJ1-4; clone_size: -; v_call: TRBV5-5; cdr3_aa: CASSSPLQGWDEKLFF
j_call: TRBJ2-3; clone_size: -; v_call: TRBV5-1; cdr3_aa: CASSLPGLAASDTQYF
j_call: TRBJ1-3; clone_size: -; v_call: TRBV5-1; cdr3_aa: CASSFVGFGDSGNTIYF
j_call: TRBJ2-5; clone_size: -; v_call: TRBV18; cdr3_aa: CASSLDRGQETQYF
j_call: TRBJ1-5; clone_size: -; v_call: TRBV7-6; cdr3_aa: CASSLGGTGGARGDQPQHF
j_call: TRBJ1-1; clone_size: few; v_call: TRBV2; cdr3_aa: CATKQGVNTEAFF
j_call: TRBJ1-1; clone_size: -; v_call: TRBV6-1; cdr3_aa: CASSNPGEAFF
j_call: TRBJ2-7; clone_size: -; v_call: TRBV10-3; cdr3_aa: CAISTDRTFEQYF
j_call: -; clone_size: -; v_call: TRBV9; cdr3_aa: CASSNTYSGHEQYF
j_call: TRBJ1-2; clone_size: once; v_call: TRBV4-3; cdr3_aa: CASSPGTGGINGYTF
j_call: TRBJ1-4; clone_size: few; v_call: TRBV7-2; cdr3_aa: CASSFESQGEKLFF
j_call: TRBJ2-5; clone_size: -; v_call: TRBV2; cdr3_aa: CASLQLAVTETQYF
j_call: TRBJ1-2; clone_size: -; v_call: TRBV12-5; cdr3_aa: CASGMTQGPGYTF
j_call: TRBJ2-5; clone_size: -; v_call: TRBV4-3; cdr3_aa: CASSDGAQYF
j_call: TRBJ2-7; clone_size: -; v_call: TRBV5-1; cdr3_aa: CASTPNRGGSYEQYF
j_call: TRBJ2-7; clone_size: few; v_call: TRBV7-8; cdr3_aa: CASSVGLAGGQSYEQYF
j_call: TRBJ2-5; clone_size: -; v_call: TRBV12-5; cdr3_aa: CASGSRLGGSETQYF
j_call: TRBJ2-6; clone_size: -; v_call: TRBV4-3; cdr3_aa: CASSPTLTPAGANVLTF
j_call: TRBJ1-1; clone_size: -; v_call: TRBV18; cdr3_aa: CASSPSTANTEAFF
j_call: TRBJ1-5; clone_size: -; v_call: TRBV18; cdr3_aa: CASSPPGTEDQPQHF
j_call: TRBJ2-7; clone_size: -; v_call: TRBV19; cdr3_aa: CASSNKWRRFGQGDEQYF
j_call: TRBJ2-5; clone_size: -; v_call: TRBV7-9; cdr3_aa: CASSLFSDQETQYF
j_call: TRBJ2-1; clone_size: -; v_call: TRBV6-6; cdr3_aa: CASRSTSGGNEQFF
j_call: TRBJ2-7; clone_size: -; v_call: TRBV10-3; cdr3_aa: CAISDSKRGGFDEQYF
j_call: TRBJ2-1; clone_size: few; v_call: TRBV14; cdr3_aa: CASSQSAGANNEQFF
j_call: TRBJ1-2; clone_size: -; v_call: TRBV4-2; cdr3_aa: CASSQGRGFGNYGYTF
j_call: TRBJ2-5; clone_size: once; v_call: TRBV27; cdr3_aa: CASSSRTKTYQETQYF
j_call: TRBJ2-1; clone_size: -; v_call: TRBV11-3; cdr3_aa: CASSTGTSGYNEQFF
j_call: TRBJ2-1; clone_size: -; v_call: TRBV13; cdr3_aa: CASSKTSGVGNEQFF
j_call: TRBJ2-7; clone_size: -; v_call: TRBV2; cdr3_aa: CASTSGQGTHEQYF